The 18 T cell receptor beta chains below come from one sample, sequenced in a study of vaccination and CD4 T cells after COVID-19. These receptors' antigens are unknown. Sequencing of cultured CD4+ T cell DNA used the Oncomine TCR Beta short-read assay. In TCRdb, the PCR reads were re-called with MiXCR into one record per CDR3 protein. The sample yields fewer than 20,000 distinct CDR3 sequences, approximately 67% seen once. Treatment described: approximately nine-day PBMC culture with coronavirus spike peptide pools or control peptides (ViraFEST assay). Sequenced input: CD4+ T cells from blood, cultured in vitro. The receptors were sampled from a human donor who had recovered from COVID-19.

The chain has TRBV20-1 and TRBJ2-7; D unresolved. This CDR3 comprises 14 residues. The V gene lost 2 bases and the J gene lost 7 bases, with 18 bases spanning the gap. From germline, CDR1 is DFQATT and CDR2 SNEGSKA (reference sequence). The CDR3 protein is CSARSVSVNEEQYF. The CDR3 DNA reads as TGCAGTGCTAGATCTGTTTCCGTGAACGAGGAGCAGTACTTC.

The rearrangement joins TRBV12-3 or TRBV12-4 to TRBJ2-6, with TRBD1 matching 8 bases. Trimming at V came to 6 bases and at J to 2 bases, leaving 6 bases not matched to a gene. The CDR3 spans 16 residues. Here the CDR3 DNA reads TGTGCCAGCAGGCCCGGACAGGGAACTGGGGCCAACGTCCTGACTTTC. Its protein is CASRPGQGTGANVLTF.

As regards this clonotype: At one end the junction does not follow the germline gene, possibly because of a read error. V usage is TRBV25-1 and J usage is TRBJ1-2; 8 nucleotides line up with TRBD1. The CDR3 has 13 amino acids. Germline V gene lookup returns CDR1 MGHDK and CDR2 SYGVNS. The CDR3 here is CVSRQGIVAGYTF. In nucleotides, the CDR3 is TGTGTCAGCAGACAGGGGATCGTGGCGGGCTACACCTTC.

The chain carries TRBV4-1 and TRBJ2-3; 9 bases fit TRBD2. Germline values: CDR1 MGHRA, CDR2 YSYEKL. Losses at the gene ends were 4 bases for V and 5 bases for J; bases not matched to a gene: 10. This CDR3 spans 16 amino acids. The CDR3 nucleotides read TGCGCCAGCAGCCTCCAGACTAGCGGAGCACGAGATACGCAGTATTTT. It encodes CASSLQTSGARDTQYF.

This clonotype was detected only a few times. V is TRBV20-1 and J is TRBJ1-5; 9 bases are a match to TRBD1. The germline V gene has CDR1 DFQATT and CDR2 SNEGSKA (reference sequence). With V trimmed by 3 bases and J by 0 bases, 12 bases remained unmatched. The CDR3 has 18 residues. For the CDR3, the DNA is TGCAGTGCTAGGGGGACAGGGTCGACGAGATATAGCAATCAGCCCCAGCATTTT. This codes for CSARGTGSTRYSNQPQHF.

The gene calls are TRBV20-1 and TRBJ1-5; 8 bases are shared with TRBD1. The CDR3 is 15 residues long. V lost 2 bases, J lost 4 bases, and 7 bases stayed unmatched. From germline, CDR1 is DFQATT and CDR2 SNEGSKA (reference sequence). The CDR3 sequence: CSARIGQGQNQPQHF. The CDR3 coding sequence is TGCAGTGCTAGAATTGGACAGGGACAAAATCAGCCCCAGCATTTT.

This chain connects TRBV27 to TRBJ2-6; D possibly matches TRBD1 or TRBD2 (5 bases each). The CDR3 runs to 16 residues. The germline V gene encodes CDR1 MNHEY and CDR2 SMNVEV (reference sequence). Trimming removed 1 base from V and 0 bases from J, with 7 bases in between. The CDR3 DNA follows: TGTGCCAGCAGTTTATTGGGACCCTCTGGGGCCAACGTCCTGACTTTC. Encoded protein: CASSLLGPSGANVLTF.

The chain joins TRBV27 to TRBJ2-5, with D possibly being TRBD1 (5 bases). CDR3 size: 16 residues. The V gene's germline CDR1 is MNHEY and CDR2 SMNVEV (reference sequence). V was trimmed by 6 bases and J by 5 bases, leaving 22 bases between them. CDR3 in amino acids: CASSLYPRAPRETQYF. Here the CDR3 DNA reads TGTGCCAGCAGCCTATACCCCAGGGCACCACGGGAGACCCAGTACTTC.

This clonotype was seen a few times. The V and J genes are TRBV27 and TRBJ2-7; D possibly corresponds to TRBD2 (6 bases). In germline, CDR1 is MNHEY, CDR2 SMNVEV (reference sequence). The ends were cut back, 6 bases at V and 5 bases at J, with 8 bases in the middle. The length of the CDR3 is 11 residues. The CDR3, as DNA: TGTGCCAGCAGGCGCGGGGACGAGCAGTACTTC. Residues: CASRRGDEQYF.

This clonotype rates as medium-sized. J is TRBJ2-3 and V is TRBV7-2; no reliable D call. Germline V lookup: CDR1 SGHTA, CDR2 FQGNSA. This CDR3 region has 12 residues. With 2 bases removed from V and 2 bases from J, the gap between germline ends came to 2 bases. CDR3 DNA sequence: TGTGCCAGCAGCTTATACACAGATACGCAGTATTTT. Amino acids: CASSLYTDTQYF.

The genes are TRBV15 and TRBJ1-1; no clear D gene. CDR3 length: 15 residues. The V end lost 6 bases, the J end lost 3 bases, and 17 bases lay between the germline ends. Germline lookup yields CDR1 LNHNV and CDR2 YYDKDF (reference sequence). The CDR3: CATSTALREDTEAFF. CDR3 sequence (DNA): TGTGCCACCAGTACGGCTCTACGAGAGGACACTGAAGCTTTCTTT.

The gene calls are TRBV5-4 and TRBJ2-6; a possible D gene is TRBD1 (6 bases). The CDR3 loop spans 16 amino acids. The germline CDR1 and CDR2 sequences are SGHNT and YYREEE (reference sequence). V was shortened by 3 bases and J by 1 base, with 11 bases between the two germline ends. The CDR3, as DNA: TGTGCCAGCAGCTGGGGGCTGAGTTCTGGGGCCAACGTCCTGACTTTC. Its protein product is CASSWGLSSGANVLTF.

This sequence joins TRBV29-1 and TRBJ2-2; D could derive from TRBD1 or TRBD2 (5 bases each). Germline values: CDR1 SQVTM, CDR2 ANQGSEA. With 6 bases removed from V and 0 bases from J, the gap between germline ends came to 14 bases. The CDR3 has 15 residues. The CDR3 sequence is CSVAGTPPNTGELFF. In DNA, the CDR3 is TGCAGCGTGGCCGGGACGCCACCGAACACCGGGGAGCTGTTTTTT.

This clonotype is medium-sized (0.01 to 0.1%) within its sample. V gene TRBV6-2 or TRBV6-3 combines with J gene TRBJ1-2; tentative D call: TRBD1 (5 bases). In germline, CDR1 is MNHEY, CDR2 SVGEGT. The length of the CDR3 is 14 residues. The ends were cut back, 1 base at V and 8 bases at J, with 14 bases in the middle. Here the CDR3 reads CASSYLHGGSGYTF. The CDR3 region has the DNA TGTGCCAGCAGTTACTTGCACGGGGGAAGCGGCTACACCTTC.

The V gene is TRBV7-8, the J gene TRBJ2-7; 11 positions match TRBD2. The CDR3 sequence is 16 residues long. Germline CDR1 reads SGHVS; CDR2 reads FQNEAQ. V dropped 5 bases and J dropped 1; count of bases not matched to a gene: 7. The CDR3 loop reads CASSRLAGQGSYEQYF. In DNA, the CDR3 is TGTGCCAGCAGCCGACTAGCGGGACAGGGATCCTACGAGCAGTACTTC.

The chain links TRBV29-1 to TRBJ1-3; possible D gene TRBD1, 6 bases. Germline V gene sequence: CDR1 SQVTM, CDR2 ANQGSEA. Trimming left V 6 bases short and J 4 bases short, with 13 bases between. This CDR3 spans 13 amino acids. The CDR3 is CSVSRGSGNTIYF. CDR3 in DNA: TGCAGCGTATCCAGGGGTTCCGGAAACACCATATATTTT.

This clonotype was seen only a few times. In DNA, the CDR3 is TGCAGGGCAGGACAGGGTGGGTCAGAGACCCAGTACTTC. This sequence encodes CRAGQGGSETQYF. The V call is TRBV20-1, the J call TRBJ2-5, with 8 bases identical to TRBD1. The germline V gene has CDR1 DFQATT and CDR2 SNEGSKA (reference sequence). This CDR3 has 13 amino acids.

For the CDR3, the DNA is TGCAGTGGACTGGACAGGGATACGAAGACCCAGTACTTC. This gives the protein CSGLDRDTKTQYF. The chain employs TRBV20-1 and TRBJ2-5, with 8 bases identical to TRBD1. CDR3 length: 13 amino acids. The J segment lost 6 bases and the V segment lost 7 bases, leaving 10 bases of the junction unmatched. Germline V lookup: CDR1 DFQATT, CDR2 SNEGSKA (reference sequence).